This T cell receptor (beta chain) derives from a study of blood T cell repertoires in COVID-19. Looking at the study overall: Sources were T cells, B-cell-depleted T cells, or PBMCs; the material itself was cDNA or gDNA.

The germline V gene has CDR1 MNHEY and CDR2 SVGAGI. This CDR3 region has 15 residues. Trimming cost V 6 bases and J 0 bases; bases outside gene matches: 7. Method: immunoSEQ multiplex PCR; TCRdb's copy keeps in-frame clones and lacks some. Of about 160,000 clones in the sample, just under 95% were seen once. The sequence was collected from a woman in her forties or fifties with acute or convalescent COVID-19. Sequenced sample: peripheral blood. This chain links TRBV6-5 with TRBJ2-7; TRBD1 matches at 8 bases. The CDR3 is CASSEGQALSYEQYF. The CDR3 DNA sequence: TGTGCCAGCAGCGAGGGACAGGCCCTCTCCTACGAGCAGTACTTC.